Each of the 11 T cell receptor beta chains below was sequenced from the same sample in a study of beta chain features in type 1 diabetes (dated by TCRdb to the late 2010s). On the study overall, not on this receptor specifically: In all four CD4+ subsets, TCRB CDR3 length was moderately but significantly shorter in type 1 diabetes patients.

These receptors are not linked to any known antigen. Libraries were made using the immunoSEQ multiplex PCR assay. All of the isolated RNA was reverse transcribed with the High Capacity cDNA Reverse Transcription Kit, so expressed TCRB transcripts were sequenced. Entries here come from immuneACCESS through TCRdb and include only in-frame sequences with V and J called. Some clones fail to appear in such tables; in the studies checked, an unresolved V gene covers under half of the shortfall, and the cause of the remainder is unknown. This sample has around 250,000 clones in its table, and roughly an eighth of those were observed once. The ten largest account for over 0.015% of the sample. Source material: naive CD4+ T cells from blood. Explained via the paper, the cell subset or site label denotes: true naive CD4+ T cells. The receptors stem from a man aged 25-45 years with type 1 diabetes.

This clone was seen only a few times. V usage is TRBV14 and J usage is TRBJ1-1, with a possible D match to TRBD1 (5 bases). V shed 1 base and J shed 11 bases, with 11 bases lying between them. The length of the CDR3 is 12 residues. Germline V CDR1 and CDR2: SGHDN, FVKESK. The CDR3 spells CASSQAQGSAFF. The CDR3 coding sequence is TGTGCCAGCAGCCAAGCTCAGGGTAGCGCTTTCTTT.

The gene calls are TRBV2 and TRBJ1-5; no clear D. The germline V and J ends were trimmed by 5 bases and 1 base, with 9 bases remaining between them. The germline CDR1 and CDR2 sequences are SNHLY and FYNNEI. This CDR3 comprises 14 residues. The CDR3 nucleotides are TGTGCCAGCAGTCCGGGTGTCAGCAATCAGCCCCAGCATTTT. Protein product: CASSPGVSNQPQHF.

This clone has more than one count but fewer than ten. V and J are TRBV21-1 and TRBJ2-7; the table's D gene call, TRBD1, was not cross checked with the DNA. TRBV21-1 is shown as a pseudogene. The CDR3 consists of 16 residues. In nucleotides, the CDR3 is TGTGCCAGCAGCAAAGGATCCGGGACAGAAACCTACGAGCAGTACTTC. Translation: CASSKGSGTETYEQYF.

The rearrangement links TRBV30 to TRBJ2-7, with no clear D. Germline V gives CDR1 GTSNPN, CDR2 SVGIG (reference sequence). The V end was cut by 3 bases, the J end by 7 bases, with 19 bases between. This CDR3 comprises 14 residues. CDR3 bases: TGTGCCTGGAGAGGCGTGACTCCTAGTTCGGAGCAGTACTTC. This sequence encodes CAWRGVTPSSEQYF. The complete variable domain, with remaining parts taken from reference TRBV30 and TRBJ2-7, reads SQTIHQWPATLVQPVGSPLSLECTVEGTSNPNLYWYRQAAGRGLQLLFYSVGIGQISSEVPQNLSASRPQDRQFILSSKKLLLSDSGFYLCAWRGVTPSSEQYFGPGTRLTVT.

This clone appeared a few times. The chain has TRBV28 and TRBJ2-2, with 8 bases matching TRBD1. In germline, CDR1 is MDHEN, CDR2 SYDVKM. The junction had 16 bases not matched to a gene; V was cut back by 5 bases and J by 8 bases. The CDR3 length is 17 residues. CDR3 sequence reads: CASSKRHSTGAGGELFF. Here the CDR3 DNA reads TGTGCCAGCAGTAAACGACACTCGACAGGGGCCGGTGGGGAGCTGTTTTTT.

This clone was picked up a small number of times. The J gene is TRBJ1-4, the V gene TRBV9; 9 nucleotides align to TRBD1. Germline CDR1 is SGDLS and CDR2 is YYNGEE. The CDR3 runs 15 residues. V lost 4 bases and J lost 6; bases outside the gene matches: 7. The CDR3 protein is CASSIGGTGYEKLFF. DNA for the CDR3: TGTGCCAGCAGCATTGGCGGGACAGGGTATGAAAAACTGTTTTTT.

The chain has TRBV20-1 and TRBJ1-1; no firm D call. Germline V lookup: CDR1 DFQATT, CDR2 SNEGSKA (reference sequence). Trimming left V 3 bases short and J 10 bases short, with 9 bases between. There are 10 residues in the CDR3. This chain's CDR3 is CSARAVGAFF. CDR3 DNA sequence: TGCAGTGCTAGGGCGGTTGGAGCTTTCTTT.

The chain combines TRBV29-1 with TRBJ2-7; weak D call: TRBD2 (6 bases). Germline V gives CDR1 SQVTM, CDR2 ANQGSEA. The V and J ends lost 1 base and 5 bases respectively, with 21 bases between them. This CDR3 comprises 16 residues. CDR3 coding DNA: TGCAGCGTTGAAGTGGGTTTCGGGAGAGGAGGCCACGAGCAGTACTTC. Residues: CSVEVGFGRGGHEQYF.

The chain couples TRBV4-2 to TRBJ1-5; no firm D call. Deletions cut 0 bases from V and 7 bases from J, with 7 bases between. The CDR3 has 13 amino acids. Germline V gives CDR1 LGHNA, CDR2 YNFKEQ. The DNA for the CDR3 is TGTGCCAGCAGCCAAGACACAGAACAGCCCCAGCATTTT. This gives the protein CASSQDTEQPQHF.

This clone was seen more than once but under ten times. This rearrangement joins TRBV5-4 to TRBJ1-4; D is possibly TRBD1 (5 bases). Between the trimmed V and J ends, which lost 5 bases and 4 bases, there was a span of 15 bases. The germline V gene has CDR1 SGHNT and CDR2 YYREEE (reference sequence). The CDR3 consists of 15 residues. The CDR3 nucleotides read TGTGCCAGCAGGCCGTTAGGGGCCGGTAATGAAAAACTGTTTTTT. This codes for CASRPLGAGNEKLFF.

This sequence joins TRBV29-1 and TRBJ2-5; D is ambiguous. Looked up from germline, CDR1 is SQVTM and CDR2 is ANQGSEA. The V and J ends lost 6 bases and 1 base respectively, with 9 bases between them. There are 12 residues in the CDR3. CDR3 loop: CSVAPPQETQYF. The CDR3 bases are TGCAGCGTCGCGCCCCCCCAAGAGACCCAGTACTTC.